Listed here are 30 T cell receptor beta chains from one sample, sequenced in a study of monozygotic twins with inflammatory bowel disease. With the 5' RACE reads reprocessed, TCRdb shows one record per CDR3 protein and no DNA. In total, the table holds under 350,000 distinct CDR3 sequences. Sequencing was performed on blood. The receptors were sampled from a human donor with ulcerative colitis or Crohn's disease, or a healthy co-twin of an affected twin (not recorded which).

The chain links TRBV10-3 to TRBJ1-1. CDR1 is ENHRY and CDR2 is SYGVKD in the germline V gene. The CDR3 is made up of 16 amino acids. CDR3 loop: CAISDIRTSMNTEAFF.

The chain has TRBV5-6 and TRBJ2-1; no DNA is available, so the TRBD1 call from TCRdb remains unchecked. Germline assignment: CDR1 SGHDT and CDR2 YYEEEE. The CDR3 has 13 amino acids. The chain's CDR3 is CASSRGARNEQFF. The full variable domain, with the rest looked up from reference TRBV5-6 and TRBJ2-1, is DAGVTQSPTHLIKTRGQQVTLRCSPKSGHDTVSWYQQALGQGPQFIFQYYEEEERQRGNFPDRFSGHQFPNYSSELNVNALLLGDSALYLCASSRGARNEQFFGPGTRLTVL.

The gene calls are TRBV6-2 or TRBV6-3 and TRBJ2-1; TCRdb indicates TRBD2, and absent DNA this call remains unverified. From germline, CDR1 is MNHEY and CDR2 SVGEGT. The CDR3 loop spans 15 amino acids. The CDR3 is CASSYPGLAGHEQFF.

The rearrangement links TRBV29-1 to TRBJ1-2; the D call from TCRdb, TRBD1, cannot be confirmed without DNA. Germline V gene sequence: CDR1 SQVTM, CDR2 ANQGSEA. The CDR3 consists of 15 residues. The chain's CDR3 is CSVEATGTEIYGYTF.

V is TRBV7-9 and J is TRBJ2-1; as DNA is missing, the TRBD2 call by TCRdb cannot be tested. The germline V gene has CDR1 SEHNR and CDR2 FQNEAQ (reference sequence). CDR3 size: 13 residues. This chain's CDR3 is CAAGAGGSNEQFF.

Here the CDR3 reads CASNRPQVRNQPQHF. V usage is TRBV6-1 and J usage is TRBJ1-5; TCRdb gives TRBD1 as the D gene, but with no DNA this cannot be confirmed. The length of the CDR3 is 15 residues. The V gene's germline CDR1 is MNHNS and CDR2 SASEGT.

The chain has TRBV5-6 and TRBJ1-3; TCRdb's D gene call, TRBD1, goes unchecked for lack of DNA. Germline-derived CDR1 and CDR2 are SGHDT and YYEEEE. The CDR3 runs to 13 residues. The CDR3 reads CASSGASGYTIYF.

The chain combines TRBV10-2 with TRBJ1-6. The CDR3 has 15 amino acids. The germline CDR1 and CDR2 sequences are WSHSY and SAAADI. This chain's CDR3 is CASSVRGDRNSPLHF.

CDR3 protein: CASSLLRDAGAADTQYF. The V call is TRBV5-6, the J call TRBJ2-3; TCRdb outputs TRBD1, but without DNA this stays unchecked. From germline, CDR1 is SGHDT and CDR2 YYEEEE. This CDR3 comprises 17 residues.

The chain is built from TRBV15 and TRBJ1-5; the D call from TCRdb, TRBD1, cannot be confirmed without DNA. Germline CDR1 and CDR2: LNHNV and YYDKDF (reference sequence). The CDR3 runs 15 residues. The CDR3 sequence: CATSRDLRQDQPQHF.

This rearrangement joins TRBV20-1 to TRBJ2-5; TCRdb calls TRBD1, which cannot be checked without DNA. Germline values: CDR1 DFQATT, CDR2 SNEGSKA (reference sequence). The length of the CDR3 is 12 residues. The CDR3 reads CSAKLGEETQYF.

The chain joins TRBV6-1 to TRBJ2-7; lacking DNA, the TRBD1 call made by TCRdb goes unchecked. From germline, CDR1 is MNHNS and CDR2 SASEGT. The CDR3 sequence is 14 residues long. CDR3 amino acids: CASTPGASGDEQYF.

V gene TRBV5-1 combines with J gene TRBJ1-6; the TRBD1 assignment by TCRdb is unverifiable without DNA. Per germline, CDR1 SGHRS and CDR2 YFSETQ. The CDR3 runs 16 residues. The CDR3 loop is CASSLRTGGTNSPLHF.

This chain connects TRBV7-9 to TRBJ2-7; the D gene TCRdb calls, TRBD1, cannot be checked with no DNA. CDR1 is SEHNR, CDR2 FQNEAQ, per germline (reference sequence). The CDR3 contains 13 residues. The CDR3 loop reads CASSLEGVGEQYF.

The V call is TRBV27, the J call TRBJ2-1; TCRdb outputs TRBD1, but without DNA this stays unchecked. The CDR3 has 19 amino acids. Germline V lookup: CDR1 MNHEY, CDR2 SMNVEV (reference sequence). CDR3: CASSLTPPRGGSTYNEQFF.

The chain is built from TRBV29-1 and TRBJ2-7; TCRdb's D gene call, TRBD2, goes unchecked for lack of DNA. CDR1 and CDR2 from the germline V gene are SQVTM and ANQGSEA. This CDR3 spans 11 amino acids. The CDR3 loop is CSAEGFYEQYF.

CDR3 amino acids: CSARTPPETQYF. The chain carries TRBV20-1 and TRBJ2-5; TCRdb's D call, TRBD2, is unchecked because there is no DNA. Germline V CDR1 and CDR2: DFQATT, SNEGSKA (reference sequence). The CDR3 runs to 12 residues.

This chain connects TRBV7-6 to TRBJ2-1; the TCRdb call, TRBD1, lacks DNA for checking. This CDR3 spans 12 amino acids. Germline CDR1 reads SGHVS; CDR2 reads FNYEAQ. The CDR3 loop reads CASSTPRNEQFF.

The chain recombines TRBV10-3 with TRBJ2-1; the TCRdb D gene call, TRBD1, has no DNA to confirm it. Germline V gene lookup returns CDR1 ENHRY and CDR2 SYGVKD. CDR3 size: 14 residues. CDR3 residues: CATQGQGRDNEQFF.

The CDR3 is CSARSPHGTDTQYF. The chain carries TRBV20-1 and TRBJ2-3; absent DNA, TCRdb's TRBD1 call cannot be checked. Germline CDR1 and CDR2: DFQATT and SNEGSKA (reference sequence). The CDR3 is 14 residues long.

V usage is TRBV28 and J usage is TRBJ2-7; TCRdb's D call of TRBD2 is untestable without DNA. Germline V gives CDR1 MDHEN, CDR2 SYDVKM. This CDR3 comprises 15 residues. The CDR3 reads CASSSRREGAYEQYF.

The chain employs TRBV18 and TRBJ1-1; the TRBD1 assignment by TCRdb is unverifiable without DNA. This CDR3 region has 14 residues. Germline values: CDR1 KGHSH, CDR2 LQKENI. The CDR3 loop is CASTRTGAGTEAFF.

The chain carries TRBV5-1 and TRBJ1-4. CDR3 size: 15 residues. The germline V gene encodes CDR1 SGHRS and CDR2 YFSETQ. The CDR3: CASSLRPTTNEKLFF.

The chain uses TRBV7-9 and TRBJ2-5. The germline gives CDR1 SEHNR, CDR2 FQNEAQ (reference sequence). The CDR3 totals 11 residues. CDR3 region: CASTSKETQYF.

V is TRBV12-3 or TRBV12-4 and J is TRBJ2-1. There are 13 residues in the CDR3. The CDR3 protein is CASSLLPSNEQFF.

This chain joins TRBV23-1 and TRBJ2-1. TRBV23-1 is recorded as an ORF, its role being uncertain. This CDR3 has 15 amino acids. CDR3 loop: CASRRVSGSGDEQFF.

V gene TRBV27 combines with J gene TRBJ2-1; the TCRdb call, TRBD2, lacks DNA for checking. The CDR3 spans 16 residues. Germline assignment: CDR1 MNHEY and CDR2 SMNVEV (reference sequence). CDR3 sequence: CASSFLTLAGSNEQFF.

This chain links TRBV5-1 with TRBJ2-7. CDR3 length: 14 residues. Germline-derived CDR1 and CDR2 are SGHRS and YFSETQ. CDR3 protein: CASSPDSSSYEQYF.

This chain uses TRBV9 with TRBJ2-3; TCRdb's assignment of TRBD2 cannot be checked, as there is no DNA. The germline V gene has CDR1 SGDLS and CDR2 YYNGEE. This CDR3 spans 14 amino acids. CDR3 amino acids: CASSVGVRADTQYF.

J is TRBJ2-7 and V is TRBV29-1; TCRdb picks TRBD1, but there is no DNA to check that call. CDR1 and CDR2 (germline): SQVTM, ANQGSEA. This CDR3 region has 12 residues. The CDR3 loop is CSVQQGAGEQYF.